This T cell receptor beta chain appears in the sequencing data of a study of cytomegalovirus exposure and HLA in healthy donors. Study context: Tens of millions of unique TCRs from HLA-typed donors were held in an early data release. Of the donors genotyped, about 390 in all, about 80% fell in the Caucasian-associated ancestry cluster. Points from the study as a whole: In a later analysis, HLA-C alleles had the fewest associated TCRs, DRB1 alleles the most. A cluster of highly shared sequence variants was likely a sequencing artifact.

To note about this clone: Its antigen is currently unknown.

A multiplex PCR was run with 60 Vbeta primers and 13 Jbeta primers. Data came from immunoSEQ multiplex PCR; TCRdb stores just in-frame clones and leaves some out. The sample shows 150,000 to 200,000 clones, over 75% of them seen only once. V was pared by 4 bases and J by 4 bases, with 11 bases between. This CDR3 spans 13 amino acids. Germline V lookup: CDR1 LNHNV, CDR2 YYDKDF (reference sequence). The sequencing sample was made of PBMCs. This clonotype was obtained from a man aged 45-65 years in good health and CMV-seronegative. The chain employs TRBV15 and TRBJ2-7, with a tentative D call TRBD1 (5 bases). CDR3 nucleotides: TGTGCCACCAGCATGGAAAGGGGTTACGAGCAGTACTTC. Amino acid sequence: CATSMERGYEQYF.